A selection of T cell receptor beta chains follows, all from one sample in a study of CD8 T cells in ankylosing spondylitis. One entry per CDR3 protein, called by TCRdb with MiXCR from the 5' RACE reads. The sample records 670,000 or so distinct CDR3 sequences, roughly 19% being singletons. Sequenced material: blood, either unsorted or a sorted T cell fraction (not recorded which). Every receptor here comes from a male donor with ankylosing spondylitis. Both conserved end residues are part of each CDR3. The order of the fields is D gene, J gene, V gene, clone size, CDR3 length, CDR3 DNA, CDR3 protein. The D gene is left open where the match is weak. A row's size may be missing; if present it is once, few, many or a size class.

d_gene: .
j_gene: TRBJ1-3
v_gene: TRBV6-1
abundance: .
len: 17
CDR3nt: TGTGCCAGCAGAACACTACAGGGCAAGGCTGCTGGAAACACCATATATTTT
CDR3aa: CASRTLQGKAAGNTIYF

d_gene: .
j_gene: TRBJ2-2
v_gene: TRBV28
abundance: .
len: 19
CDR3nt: TGTGCCAGCAGTTTTCCCGGGGCGAGGGGGGCTAAGGACACCGGGGAGCTGTTTTTT
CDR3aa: CASSFPGARGAKDTGELFF

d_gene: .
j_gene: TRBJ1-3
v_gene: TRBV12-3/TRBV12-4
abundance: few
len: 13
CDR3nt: TGTGCCAGCCTCAGGTGGCCTGGAAACACCATATATTTT
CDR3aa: CASLRWPGNTIYF

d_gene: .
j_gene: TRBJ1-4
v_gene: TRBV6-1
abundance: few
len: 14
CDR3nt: TGTGCCAGCAGTGAAAAGGCGGCGATACAAAAACTGTTTTTT
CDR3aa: CASSEKAAIQKLFF

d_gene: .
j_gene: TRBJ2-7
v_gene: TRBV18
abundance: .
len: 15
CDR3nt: TGTGCCAGCTCACCCGAGACGCCGGGCTCCTACGAGCAGTACTTC
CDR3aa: CASSPETPGSYEQYF

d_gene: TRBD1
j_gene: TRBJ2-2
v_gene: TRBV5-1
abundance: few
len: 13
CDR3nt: TGCGCCAGCAGCGTGGGACAGGGCGGGGAGCTGTTTTTT
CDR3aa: CASSVGQGGELFF

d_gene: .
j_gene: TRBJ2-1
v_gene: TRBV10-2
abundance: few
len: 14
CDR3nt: TGCGCCAGCAGTCCCCGACAGGAATACAATGAGCAGTTCTTC
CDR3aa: CASSPRQEYNEQFF

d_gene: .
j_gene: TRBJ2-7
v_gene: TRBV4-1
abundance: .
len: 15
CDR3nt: TGCGCCAGCAGCCATCGTATGGACAACTCCTACGAGCAGTACTTC
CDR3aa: CASSHRMDNSYEQYF

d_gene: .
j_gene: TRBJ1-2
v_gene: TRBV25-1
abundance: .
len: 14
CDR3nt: TGTGCCAGCAGTGAATCCCCCTTCGTATATGGCTACACCTTC
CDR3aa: CASSESPFVYGYTF

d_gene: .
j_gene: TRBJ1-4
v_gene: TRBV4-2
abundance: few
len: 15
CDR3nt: TGTGCCAGCAGCCAGCGACAGTACGGTAATGAAAAACTGTTTTTT
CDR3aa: CASSQRQYGNEKLFF

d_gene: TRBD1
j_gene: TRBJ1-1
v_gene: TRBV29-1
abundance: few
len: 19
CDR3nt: TGCAGCGTCTTCCGGGACAGGGTAGGTGTTTGGACCATGAACACTGAAGCTTTCTTT
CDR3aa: CSVFRDRVGVWTMNTEAFF

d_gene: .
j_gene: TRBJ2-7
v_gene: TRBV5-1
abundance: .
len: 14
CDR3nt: TGCGCCAGCAGCTTGGCCGGGCCCCGAAAAGAGCAGTACTTC
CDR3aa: CASSLAGPRKEQYF

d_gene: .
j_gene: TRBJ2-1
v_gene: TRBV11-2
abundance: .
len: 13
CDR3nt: TGTGCCAGCAGCCCACCAAATTCAGCTGAGCAGTTCTTC
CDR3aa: CASSPPNSAEQFF

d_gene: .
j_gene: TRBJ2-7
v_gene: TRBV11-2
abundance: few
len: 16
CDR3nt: TGTGCCAGCAGCCAATCTTTAGTCCCGCTCGGGGACGAGCAGTACTTC
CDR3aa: CASSQSLVPLGDEQYF

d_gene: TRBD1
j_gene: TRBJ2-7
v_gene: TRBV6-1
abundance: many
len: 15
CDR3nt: TGTGCCAGCAGTCCCCCGGGACAGGGTAGTTACGAGCAGTACTTC
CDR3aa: CASSPPGQGSYEQYF

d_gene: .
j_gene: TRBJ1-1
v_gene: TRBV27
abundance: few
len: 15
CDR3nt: TGTGCCAGCTTCACCGGACAGACAATGAACACTGAAGCTTTCTTT
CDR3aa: CASFTGQTMNTEAFF

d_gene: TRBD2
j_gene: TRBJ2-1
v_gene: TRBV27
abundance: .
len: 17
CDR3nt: TGTGCCAGCAGTCCGCTATTAGGGACTAGCGGGGGAAATGAGCAGTTCTTC
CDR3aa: CASSPLLGTSGGNEQFF

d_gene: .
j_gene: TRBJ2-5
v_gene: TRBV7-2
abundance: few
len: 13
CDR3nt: TGTGCCAGCCGAGAAAGTGGGTGGGAGACCCAGTACTTC
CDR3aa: CASRESGWETQYF

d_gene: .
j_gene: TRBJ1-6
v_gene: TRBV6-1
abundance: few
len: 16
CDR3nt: TGTGCCAGCAGGCCCACCGACCTTTCCTATAATTCACCCCTCCACTTT
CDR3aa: CASRPTDLSYNSPLHF

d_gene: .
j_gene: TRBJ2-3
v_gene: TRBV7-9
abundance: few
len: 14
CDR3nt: TGTGCCAGCAGCTCGGACGGAGGGACAGATACGCAGTATTTT
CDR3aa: CASSSDGGTDTQYF

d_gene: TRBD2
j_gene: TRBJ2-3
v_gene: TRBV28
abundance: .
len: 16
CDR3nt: TGTGCCAGCAGCAGATCACTAGCGGGAGACACAGATACGCAGTATTTT
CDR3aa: CASSRSLAGDTDTQYF

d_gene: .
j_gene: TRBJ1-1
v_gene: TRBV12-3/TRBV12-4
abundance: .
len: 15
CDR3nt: TGTGCCAGCAGCCCCGAGCGGGGAAGGAACACTGAAGCTTTCTTT
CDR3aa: CASSPERGRNTEAFF